Shown below are 8 T cell receptor beta chains from a single sample sequenced in a study of blood T cell repertoires in COVID-19. Method: immunoSEQ multiplex PCR; TCRdb's copy keeps in-frame clones and lacks some. The sample records 74,000 or so clones, approximately 90% being singletons. The specimen sequenced was peripheral blood. The receptors shown here come from a man in his fifties or sixties with acute or convalescent COVID-19.

This chain joins TRBV2 and TRBJ1-5; no firm D call. The V and J ends lost 6 bases and 7 bases respectively, with 13 bases between them. Germline values: CDR1 SNHLY, CDR2 FYNNEI. This CDR3 contains 13 residues. CDR3 region: CASRPQLEQPQHF. The CDR3 DNA is TGTGCCAGCAGGCCACAGTTAGAGCAGCCCCAGCATTTT.

The V gene is TRBV19, the J gene TRBJ1-6, with 7 nucleotides matching TRBD1. This CDR3 contains 16 residues. Germline-derived CDR1 and CDR2 are LNHDA and SQIVND (reference sequence). Trimming at V came to 5 bases and at J to 7 bases, leaving 11 bases not matched to a gene. CDR3 loop: CASSAQTGARNSPLHF. The DNA of the CDR3 is TGTGCCAGTAGTGCTCAAACAGGGGCGCGGAATTCACCCCTCCACTTT.

The CDR3 DNA sequence: TGTGCCACCAGTCCCGGGGGGACAGGGTCAGTTGGCTACACCTTC. Translated, it gives CATSPGGTGSVGYTF. V gene TRBV15 combines with J gene TRBJ1-2; 9 bases are shared with TRBD1. This CDR3 spans 15 amino acids. The ends lost 6 bases at V and 7 bases at J; junction bases unmatched: 12. Germline V gene data show CDR1 as LNHNV and CDR2 as YYDKDF (reference sequence).

The gene calls are TRBV29-1 and TRBJ2-1, with 10 bases lining up with TRBD1. The CDR3 has 15 residues. Trimming at V came to 6 bases and at J to 2 bases, leaving 7 bases not matched to a gene. Germline CDR1 reads SQVTM; CDR2 reads ANQGSEA. The CDR3 region is CSVPGDRGPYNEQFF. CDR3 sequence (DNA): TGCAGCGTCCCGGGGGACAGGGGACCCTACAATGAGCAGTTCTTC.

The chain has TRBV18 and TRBJ1-2, with D maybe TRBD1 (6 bases). V was cut by 3 bases and J by 4 bases, with 12 bases left in between. The germline V gene encodes CDR1 KGHSH and CDR2 LQKENI. This CDR3 comprises 14 residues. Here the CDR3 reads CASSPGTSSYGYTF. The CDR3 nucleotides read TGTGCCAGCTCACCTGGGACATCGAGCTATGGCTACACCTTC.

Only one count was recorded for this clone. This chain uses TRBV7-9 with TRBJ2-1; 8 positions match TRBD2. Germline V CDR1 and CDR2: SEHNR, FQNEAQ (reference sequence). CDR3 length equals 15 residues. V was pared by 5 bases and J by 6 bases, with 9 bases of the junction left unmatched. CDR3 loop: CASSHRPSGSNEQFF. The CDR3 nucleotides are TGTGCCAGCAGCCATCGGCCTAGCGGGTCCAATGAGCAGTTCTTC.

J is TRBJ1-5 and V is TRBV7-9; 8 bases match TRBD1. V lost 1 base and J lost 3; bases outside the gene matches: 14. CDR3 length: 19 residues. Germline V gene data show CDR1 as SEHNR and CDR2 as FQNEAQ (reference sequence). CDR3 in amino acids: CASSLGETGEIVNNQPQHF. As DNA, the CDR3 is TGTGCCAGCAGCTTAGGAGAGACAGGGGAGATCGTTAACAATCAGCCCCAGCATTTT.

The gene calls are TRBV7-2 and TRBJ1-5, with a weak D call TRBD1 (5 bases). This CDR3 comprises 14 residues. Germline CDR1 and CDR2: SGHTA and FQGNSA. V was clipped by 5 bases and J by 5 bases, with 13 bases between them. CDR3 DNA sequence: TGTGCCAGCAGCGAAGGCCAGGGCTATCAGCCCCAGCATTTT. Translated: CASSEGQGYQPQHF.